This record covers a single TCR beta chain. The antigen remains undetermined. This entry comes from a study of T cells expressing NK-cell markers. Study details: Sequencing covered eight donors, seven HCMV-seropositive and one seronegative. Study-level findings and limits: Dominant NKG2C+ clonotype frequencies of roughly 1.0-7.5% of CD8+ T cells were measured in 5 or 6 donors.

This CDR3 spans 14 amino acids. The germline V gene has CDR1 WSHSY and CDR2 SAAADI. From its re-call of the 5' RACE reads, TCRdb lists each CDR3 protein once, without DNA. The repertoire table contains over 100,000 distinct CDR3 sequences. Specimen: blood T cells: a sorted CD56 or NKG2C T cell subset, CD4+ or CD8+ T cells, or bulk PBMC T cells (not recorded which). The source is a woman aged 18-69 years in good health. The chain combines TRBV10-2 with TRBJ2-1; the D call from TCRdb, TRBD2, cannot be confirmed without DNA. The CDR3 loop is CASRDTSDYNEQFF.